Described below is a single T cell receptor beta chain sequence and its context. The antigen remains unidentified. The sample is drawn from a study of T-cell reconstitution after alpha-beta-depleted transplantation in children. Germline V CDR1 and CDR2: SGHTA, FQGNSA. The CDR3 spans 16 residues. V was cut by 5 bases and J by 6 bases, with 20 bases left in between. Notes on the study in general: Day-60 TCRbeta diversity that was high in some patients was derived from surviving recipient T cells and thymic progenitors. Reportedly, only several hundred clones from non-depleted graft cells drove alpha-beta T-cell counts at about two months.

Using unique molecular identifiers, the investigators prepared the TCRbeta library. Via MiXCR, TCRdb re-called the PCR reads, giving one row per CDR3 protein. The sample carries about a million distinct CDR3 sequences, around 30% recorded once. The chain carries TRBV7-2 and TRBJ2-1; D possibly corresponds to TRBD2 (6 bases). Sequencing was performed on PBMCs, mostly from graft donor cells, taken 360 days after TCRalphabeta/CD19-depleted stem cell transplant. This clonotype was obtained from a boy under two years old who had a stem cell transplant for SCID, so the T cells may come from the graft donor. In DNA, the CDR3 is TGTGCCAGCAGCACCACTCAACGACTAGTACGCAATGAGCAGTTCTTC. Protein sequence: CASSTTQRLVRNEQFF.